A single sample gave rise to the 19 T cell receptor beta chains below, sequenced in a study of blood T cell repertoires in COVID-19. Profiled with immunoSEQ multiplex PCR; TCRdb holds only in-frame clones, not every one. The repertoire holds approximately 220,000 clones, with more than 70% as singletons. Sequenced sample: peripheral blood. The receptors were gathered from a woman aged 45-59 years with acute or convalescent COVID-19.

V and J are TRBV2 and TRBJ2-1; 15 nucleotides match TRBD2. CDR3 length: 17 amino acids. Germline CDR1 reads SNHLY; CDR2 reads FYNNEI. V dropped 4 bases and J dropped 6; count of bases not matched to a gene: 7. The CDR3 region is CASSVRTSGRGSNEQFF. Here the CDR3 DNA reads TGTGCCAGCAGTGTACGGACTAGCGGGAGGGGGAGCAATGAGCAGTTCTTC.

In this sample, this clone turned up a few times. The chain employs TRBV14 and TRBJ1-2; D uncertain. Between the trimmed V and J ends, which lost 2 bases and 5 bases, there was a span of 18 bases. Per germline, CDR1 SGHDN and CDR2 FVKESK. The CDR3 loop spans 16 amino acids. The CDR3: CASSQNSEGGRYGYTF. Written as DNA, the CDR3 is TGTGCCAGCAGCCAAAATTCCGAGGGTGGGAGGTATGGCTACACCTTC. The whole variable domain, filled in from reference TRBV14 and TRBJ1-2, reads EAGVTQFPSHSVIEKGQTVTLRCDPISGHDNLYWYRRVMGKEIKFLLHFVKESKQDESGMPNNRFLAERTGGTYSTLKVQPAELEDSGVYFCASSQNSEGGRYGYTFGSGTRLTVV.

The chain has TRBV12-3 or TRBV12-4 and TRBJ1-2; 7 bases match TRBD1. The CDR3 totals 13 residues. After removal of 5 bases from V and 4 bases from J, the junction contained 4 bases not matched to a gene. This CDR3 reads CASSGQDAYGYTF. The CDR3, as DNA: TGTGCCAGCAGTGGACAGGACGCCTATGGCTACACCTTC.

J is TRBJ1-5 and V is TRBV7-9, with TRBD1 matching 7 bases. CDR1 and CDR2 from the germline V gene are SEHNR and FQNEAQ (reference sequence). CDR3 length: 15 amino acids. J lost 3 bases, V lost 5 bases, and 7 bases had no gene match. CDR3 coding DNA: TGTGCCAGCAGCGCCGGGACAGCCCTCAATCAGCCCCAGCATTTT. Residues: CASSAGTALNQPQHF.

As regards this clone: Other DNA sequences in this specimen translate into the identical CDR3. The rearrangement uses TRBV9 and TRBJ1-2, with D unresolved. The CDR3 extends over 14 amino acids. With 4 bases removed from V and 0 bases from J, the gap between germline ends came to 10 bases. Germline V gene sequence: CDR1 SGDLS, CDR2 YYNGEE. CDR3 in DNA: TGTGCCAGCAGCCCCCAGACTGCTAACTATGGCTACACCTTC. Protein: CASSPQTANYGYTF.

The chain uses TRBV24-1 and TRBJ2-5; 10 nucleotides align to TRBD1. Germline V CDR1 and CDR2: KGHDR, SFDVKD. The CDR3 is 15 amino acids. With 5 bases clipped from V and 2 bases from J, the junction kept 4 bases outside the gene matches. CDR3 amino acids: CATSGRDRGQETQYF. The CDR3 DNA is TGTGCCACCAGTGGCCGGGACAGGGGTCAAGAGACCCAGTACTTC.

The chain employs TRBV3-1 (or the pseudogene TRBV3-2) and TRBJ2-1; the match to TRBD2 covers 12 bases. Germline CDR1 is LGHDT and CDR2 is YNNKEL (reference sequence). This CDR3 has 14 residues. V gave up 3 bases and J gave up 13 bases; unmatched junction bases: 7. CDR3 sequence reads: CASSHETSGRIQFF. As DNA, the CDR3 is TGTGCCAGCAGCCACGAGACTAGCGGGAGAATACAGTTCTTC.

V is TRBV5-1 and J is TRBJ2-5, with a tentative D call TRBD2 (6 bases). The CDR3 extends over 12 amino acids. The V and J ends lost 5 bases and 4 bases respectively, with 9 bases between them. Germline V gene data show CDR1 as SGHRS and CDR2 as YFSETQ. The CDR3 loop is CASRGGGETQYF. The CDR3 DNA reads as TGCGCCAGCAGGGGAGGTGGAGAGACCCAGTACTTC.

The chain joins TRBV24-1 to TRBJ2-3; no definite D call. CDR3 size: 15 residues. Between the trimmed V and J ends, which lost 0 bases and 3 bases, there was a span of 9 bases. Germline-derived CDR1 and CDR2 are KGHDR and SFDVKD. The CDR3: CATSDLKVSTDTQYF. The CDR3 DNA reads as TGTGCCACCAGTGATTTGAAAGTTAGTACAGATACGCAGTATTTT.

This chain connects TRBV6-5 to TRBJ1-3, with D unclear. The germline V gene encodes CDR1 MNHEY and CDR2 SVGAGI. The CDR3 totals 14 residues. The V end lost 7 bases, the J end lost 0 bases, and 10 bases lay between the germline ends. The CDR3 spells CASNQYDSGNTIYF. The DNA of the CDR3 is TGTGCCAGCAACCAGTACGACTCTGGAAACACCATATATTTT.

This clone was picked up one time. The rearrangement joins TRBV5-1 to TRBJ2-1, with 8 bases aligning to TRBD2. The CDR3 is 15 amino acids. Germline lookup yields CDR1 SGHRS and CDR2 YFSETQ. V dropped 2 bases and J dropped 9; count of bases not matched to a gene: 10. CDR3 coding DNA: TGCGCCAGCAGCTTTGAAGCGGGAGAATGGAGTGAGCAGTTCTTC. This translates into CASSFEAGEWSEQFF.

This clone came up a few times. The rearrangement links TRBV6-5 to TRBJ2-6, with 7 bases that match TRBD2. The CDR3 has 16 amino acids. Germline-derived CDR1 and CDR2 are MNHEY and SVGAGI. V shed 6 bases and J 0 bases; nucleotides not matched to a gene: 5. The CDR3 sequence: CASSYGEGSGANVLTF. CDR3 nucleotide sequence: TGTGCCAGCAGCTACGGGGAGGGCTCTGGGGCCAACGTCCTGACTTTC.

The chain carries TRBV20-1 and TRBJ1-1; D unresolved. The CDR3 loop spans 11 amino acids. V lost 2 bases and J lost 4, with 5 bases in between. Germline V gives CDR1 DFQATT, CDR2 SNEGSKA (reference sequence). The CDR3: CSARPFTEAFF. DNA of the CDR3: TGCAGTGCTAGACCCTTCACTGAAGCTTTCTTT.

The rearrangement joins TRBV27 to TRBJ2-5, with 7 bases lining up with TRBD1. The CDR3 covers 14 residues. After removal of 5 bases from V and 5 bases from J, the junction contained 8 bases not matched to a gene. Looked up from germline, CDR1 is MNHEY and CDR2 is SMNVEV (reference sequence). CDR3 protein: CASSVQQGTETQYF. The CDR3, as DNA: TGTGCCAGCAGTGTACAACAGGGGACCGAGACCCAGTACTTC.

The chain uses TRBV4-1 and TRBJ2-7; 13 positions match TRBD2. CDR1 MGHRA and CDR2 YSYEKL come from the germline V gene. This CDR3 is 18 amino acids long. After removal of 4 bases from V and 4 bases from J, the junction contained 13 bases not matched to a gene. The CDR3 sequence: CASSPGQGPTSGRYEQYF. DNA for the CDR3: TGCGCCAGCAGCCCGGGACAGGGTCCGACTAGCGGGAGGTACGAGCAGTACTTC.

The chain has TRBV19 and TRBJ1-5; maybe TRBD1 (6 bases). Germline CDR1 reads LNHDA; CDR2 reads SQIVND (reference sequence). V dropped 4 bases and J dropped 7 bases, with 11 bases sitting between them. The CDR3 is 13 residues long. The chain's CDR3 is CASSNFDRQPQHF. For the CDR3, the DNA is TGTGCCAGTAGTAACTTCGACAGGCAGCCCCAGCATTTT.

In its sample, this clone was seen once. The V and J genes are TRBV9 and TRBJ2-5, with 13 nucleotides matching TRBD2. After removal of 4 bases from V and 5 bases from J, the junction contained 8 bases not matched to a gene. CDR3 length equals 16 residues. Looked up from germline, CDR1 is SGDLS and CDR2 is YYNGEE. CDR3 sequence (DNA): TGTGCCAGCAGCCCCCGGACTAGCGGGAGAGGGGAGACCCAGTACTTC. This codes for CASSPRTSGRGETQYF. The variable domain in full, completed from reference TRBV9 and TRBJ2-5, reads DSGVTQTPKHLITATGQRVTLRCSPRSGDLSVYWYQQSLDQGLQFLIQYYNGEERAKGNILERFSAQQFPDLHSELNLSSLELGDSALYFCASSPRTSGRGETQYFGPGTRLLVL.

The gene calls are TRBV2 and TRBJ2-7; D is perhaps TRBD1 (6 bases). The germline V gene encodes CDR1 SNHLY and CDR2 FYNNEI. V shed 6 bases and J shed 2 bases, with 11 bases lying between them. This CDR3 spans 13 amino acids. The CDR3 region is CASSRQEPYEQYF. The DNA for the CDR3 is TGTGCCAGCAGCAGACAGGAGCCCTACGAGCAGTACTTC.

This clone was seen once. An end of the junction does not agree with germline; a read error may underlie this. The chain has TRBV7-7 and TRBJ1-1, with no clear D. The CDR3 totals 13 residues. The V gene's germline CDR1 is SSHAT and CDR2 FNYEAQ (reference sequence). The CDR3 is CASSLTRNTEAFF. In DNA form, the CDR3 reads TGTGCTAGCAGCTTAACAAGGAACACTGAAGCTTTCTTT. The full variable domain, rest sourced from reference TRBV7-7 and TRBJ1-1, is GAGVSQSPRYKVTKRGQDVTLRCDPISSHATLYWYQQALGQGPEFLTYFNYEAQPDKSGLPSDRFSAERPEGSISTLTIQRTEQRDSAMYRCASSLTRNTEAFFGQGTRLTVV.